This T cell receptor beta chain was recorded in a study of T cell responses to AZD1222 COVID-19 vaccine. Study results and caveats: Of spike-specific TCRs, nearly half reportedly target regions left unmutated in variants. The study found Spike-specific TCR breadth and depth rose after two AZD1222 doses.

Assay: immunoSEQ multiplex PCR; the TCRdb copy retains only in-frame clones and omits some. Counted here are 90,000 or so clones, around 90% occurring once; the ten biggest clones make up under 3%. The germline gives CDR1 MNHEY, CDR2 SVGAGI. This CDR3 spans 14 amino acids. Trimming took 8 bases from V and 1 from J, leaving 14 bases between them. A note on this clone: Its antigen is as yet unknown.

This TCR was sampled from an adult in good health. The genes are TRBV6-5 and TRBJ1-1; no reliable D call. The sample here was peripheral blood, taken on day 0 of AZD1222 vaccination. The CDR3 reads CASFVTSGNTEAFF. The DNA of the CDR3 is TGTGCCAGCTTCGTAACTTCGGGGAACACTGAAGCTTTCTTT.